These T cell receptor beta chains were read from a single sample in a study of CD8 T cells in Susac syndrome. TCRdb processed the immunoSEQ multiplex PCR reads anew with MiXCR; each CDR3 protein has one entry. Here the sample spans about 240,000 distinct CDR3 sequences, 90% to 97% being singletons. What was sequenced was CD4+ T cells from PBMCs. The receptors originated from a human donor with Susac syndrome. The CDR3 runs from the conserved cysteine through the conserved F or W. The order of the fields is clone size, V gene, D gene, J gene, CDR3 DNA, CDR3 protein. D genes are given only for firm matches. Not every row has a clone size; where given, it reads once, few, many or a size class.

.,TRBV30,.,TRBJ1-2,TGTGCCTGCCCCGAGGTAACAGGGTTACTCTATGGCTACACCTTC,CACPEVTGLLYGYTF
.,TRBV30,.,TRBJ2-2,TGTGCCTGGAGTGGACGGAGCAGGACCGGGGAGCTGTTTTTT,CAWSGRSRTGELFF
.,TRBV28,.,TRBJ2-5,TGTGCCAGCAACTTTCCGACAGAGGGAGAGACCCAGTACTTC,CASNFPTEGETQYF
.,TRBV28,TRBD2,TRBJ2-7,TGTGCCAGCAGTTTACCCGGCGGGAGGAGCTACGAGCAGTACTTC,CASSLPGGRSYEQYF
.,TRBV15,.,TRBJ2-7,TGTGCCACCAGGGGGGCAAGCTCCTACGAGCAGTACTTC,CATRGASSYEQYF
.,TRBV29-1,.,TRBJ2-1,TGCAGCGTGGACGGGGAAGCGGTTTTTAATGAGCAGTTCTTC,CSVDGEAVFNEQFF
.,TRBV20-1,TRBD2,TRBJ2-1,TGCAGTGCTAGCAGCTTAGCGGGAGGGCCAAGGGAGCAGTTCTTC,CSASSLAGGPREQFF
.,TRBV12-3/TRBV12-4,.,TRBJ2-7,TGTGCCAGCACCTTACAGGGCGGCTCCTACGAGCAGTACTTC,CASTLQGGSYEQYF
.,TRBV12-3/TRBV12-4,TRBD2,TRBJ2-1,TGTGCCAGCAGTTCCTCAGCTAGCGGGAGGTCCTACAATGAGCAGTTCTTC,CASSSSASGRSYNEQFF
once,TRBV29-1,.,TRBJ2-7,TGCAGCGTCGTGTCTTTTATCAGCTACGAGCAGTACTTC,CSVVSFISYEQYF
.,TRBV27,.,TRBJ1-5,TGTGCCAGCAGTTTATGGGCCGATTTGGGCAATCAGCCCCAGCATTTT,CASSLWADLGNQPQHF
.,TRBV3-1,TRBD1,TRBJ1-2,TGTGCCAGCAGCCAAGAGGGGACAGACTATGGCTACACCTTC,CASSQEGTDYGYTF
.,TRBV2,TRBD1,TRBJ2-7,TGTGCCAGCAAAGTGGCAGGGGGCGGGCAGCAGTACTTC,CASKVAGGGQQYF
.,TRBV29-1,.,TRBJ2-1,TGCAGCGTGCGGGACGGAGCCTACAATGAGCAGTTCTTC,CSVRDGAYNEQFF
.,TRBV12-3/TRBV12-4,TRBD2,TRBJ2-2,TGTGCCAGCAGTGGGCTAGCGGTGGCTCGAACCGGGGAGCTGTTTTTT,CASSGLAVARTGELFF
.,TRBV3-1,.,TRBJ2-3,TGTGCCAGCAGCCAAGTGTTCACCGCCGCAGATACGCAGTATTTT,CASSQVFTAADTQYF
.,TRBV5-1,TRBD1,TRBJ1-2,TGCGCCAGCAGCTTGACGATTTGGGGACAGGGGGCATATGGCTACACCTTC,CASSLTIWGQGAYGYTF
.,TRBV25-1,.,TRBJ1-2,TGTGCCAGCTCGGAGCGGATACCTTCGCGCTATGGCTACACCTTC,CASSERIPSRYGYTF
.,TRBV5-1,TRBD1,TRBJ2-7,TGCGCCAGCAGCAGGACAGGGTCCCCCTACGAGCAGTACTTC,CASSRTGSPYEQYF
.,TRBV2,.,TRBJ2-1,TGTGCCAGCAAAGGGCCTAGCTCCTACAATGAGCAGTTCTTC,CASKGPSSYNEQFF
.,TRBV5-1,.,TRBJ1-5,TGCGCCAGCAGCTTGGAAGATGGTCAGCCCCAGCATTTT,CASSLEDGQPQHF
.,TRBV29-1,.,TRBJ2-2,TGCAGCGTTGCCAAAACAGGGAAAGTCGGGGAGCTGTTTTTT,CSVAKTGKVGELFF
.,TRBV7-3,.,TRBJ2-5,TGTGCCAGCAGCATCCCAGGGGAGACCCAGTACTTC,CASSIPGETQYF
.,TRBV29-1,.,TRBJ2-3,TGCAGCGGCCGGGCCCCGGGAGATACGCAGTATTTT,CSGRAPGDTQYF
.,TRBV29-1,TRBD1,TRBJ1-2,TGCAGCGGGGGGACAGGAATGGTTGGCTACACCTTC,CSGGTGMVGYTF
.,TRBV20-1,.,TRBJ1-2,TGCAGTGCGGTCAACAGGGCGTATGGCTACACCTTC,CSAVNRAYGYTF
.,TRBV19,.,TRBJ1-2,TGTGCCAGTAGTCCGGACGGTTTCTATGGCTACACCTTC,CASSPDGFYGYTF
once,TRBV15,.,TRBJ1-5,TGTGCCACCAGTCCTACGATCAATCAGCCCCAGCATTTT,CATSPTINQPQHF
.,TRBV2,.,TRBJ1-1,TGTGCCAGCAGCGTCTTTAGAGAGAGTGGCACTGAAGCTTTCTTT,CASSVFRESGTEAFF
.,TRBV15,.,TRBJ2-3,TGTGCCACCAGCAGAGGAGTTGGCGCCGGGACAGATACGCAGTATTTT,CATSRGVGAGTDTQYF
.,TRBV5-1,.,TRBJ2-1,TGCGCCAGCAGCTTCCGCACCGCCAATTACAATGAGCAGTTCTTC,CASSFRTANYNEQFF
.,TRBV20-1,TRBD2,TRBJ2-7,TGCAGTGCTAGTCCCCAGCTAGCGGGTGCCTACGAGCAGTACTTC,CSASPQLAGAYEQYF
.,TRBV7-9,.,TRBJ2-7,TGTGCCAGCGGCTTAGTAGACTGGAAAAGCTCCTACGAGCAGTACTTC,CASGLVDWKSSYEQYF
.,TRBV12-3/TRBV12-4,TRBD2,TRBJ2-3,TGTGCCAGCACCCTGGGACTAGCGACTAGCACAGATACGCAGTATTTT,CASTLGLATSTDTQYF
.,TRBV5-4,.,TRBJ2-5,TGTGCCAGCAGCCATCCGGGAAGTGAAGAGACCCAGTACTTC,CASSHPGSEETQYF
.,TRBV11-1,TRBD1,TRBJ2-5,TGTGCCAGCAGCTTCGGGACAGGGGGCAGTGAGACCCAGTACTTC,CASSFGTGGSETQYF
.,TRBV18,TRBD1,TRBJ1-5,TGTGCCAGCTCACCAACGGCCGGGACAGGGCACAATCAGCCCCAGCATTTT,CASSPTAGTGHNQPQHF
.,TRBV20-1,TRBD1,TRBJ2-1,TGCAGTGCTAGAGAGATCCGGGACAGGGACAATGAGCAGTTCTTC,CSAREIRDRDNEQFF